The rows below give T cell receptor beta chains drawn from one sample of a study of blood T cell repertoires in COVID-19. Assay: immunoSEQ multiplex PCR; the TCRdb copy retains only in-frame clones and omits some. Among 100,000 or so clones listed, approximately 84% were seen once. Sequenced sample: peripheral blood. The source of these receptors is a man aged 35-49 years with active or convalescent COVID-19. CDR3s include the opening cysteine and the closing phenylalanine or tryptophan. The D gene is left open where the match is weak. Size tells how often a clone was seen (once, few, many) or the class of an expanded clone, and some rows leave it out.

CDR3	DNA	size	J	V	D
CASSTPQGALLGAQHF	TGTGCCAGTAGTACCCCACAGGGGGCTCTCTTGGGGGCCCAGCATTTT	NA	TRBJ1-5	TRBV19	TRBD1
CASSVTGEGSTQYF	TGTGCCAGCAGCGTGACAGGGGAAGGTAGTACGCAGTATTTT	NA	TRBJ2-3	TRBV9	TRBD1
CASREAGAGGYTF	TGTGCCAGCCGTGAGGCGGGGGCTGGCGGCTACACCTTC	NA	TRBJ1-2	TRBV12-3/TRBV12-4	NA
CASKQHLYEQYF	TGTGCCAGCAAACAGCATCTCTACGAGCAGTACTTC	few	TRBJ2-7	TRBV2	NA
CASSAQRSPHTEAFF	TGTGCCAGCAGTGCGCAGAGGAGCCCCCACACTGAAGCTTTCTTT	NA	TRBJ1-1	TRBV2	NA
CASSSRGYSYEQYF	TGTGCCAGTAGTTCCAGGGGATACTCCTACGAGCAGTACTTC	NA	TRBJ2-7	TRBV19	NA
CASRAGQGPQETQYF	TGTGCCAGCAGAGCCGGACAGGGGCCCCAAGAGACCCAGTACTTC	NA	TRBJ2-5	TRBV6-5	TRBD1
CASSQERGGITEAFF	TGTGCCAGCAGCCAAGAAAGAGGGGGCATCACTGAAGCTTTCTTT	few	TRBJ1-1	TRBV14	TRBD1
CASSLAPGSYNEQFF	TGTGCTAGCAGCTTAGCCCCAGGATCCTACAATGAGCAGTTCTTC	NA	TRBJ2-1	TRBV7-7	NA
CASSVSGTASYGYTF	TGTGCCAGCAGCGTCTCCGGGACAGCCAGCTATGGCTACACCTTC	NA	TRBJ1-2	TRBV7-2	TRBD1
CASSQSWETVTSGVSYEQYF	TGCGCCAGCAGTCAATCTTGGGAAACAGTGACTAGCGGGGTATCCTACGAGCAGTACTTC	NA	TRBJ2-7	TRBV23-1	TRBD2
CASSMEPTRQPQHF	TGTGCCAGTAGTATGGAGCCGACTCGGCAGCCCCAGCATTTT	once	TRBJ1-5	TRBV19	NA
CASSSNDRAVYGYTF	TGTGCCAGCAGCAGCAACGACAGGGCGGTCTATGGCTACACCTTC	once	TRBJ1-2	TRBV13	TRBD1
CASSIDLSPPVAQHF	TGTGCCAGTAGTATAGATCTATCCCCTCCCGTGGCCCAGCATTTT	NA	TRBJ1-5	TRBV19	NA
CASTRGALDSNYGYTF	TGTGCCAGCACCAGGGGGGCATTGGATTCTAACTATGGCTACACCTTC	few	TRBJ1-2	TRBV5-5	TRBD1
CASSLTATNEKLFF	TGCGCCAGCAGCTTGACAGCAACTAATGAAAAACTGTTTTTT	NA	TRBJ1-4	TRBV5-1	NA
CASSRTGMGEAFF	TGCGCCAGCAGCCGAACAGGGATGGGTGAAGCTTTCTTT	NA	TRBJ1-1	TRBV4-3	NA
CASSPLAGGPDEQFF	TGTGCCAGCAGTCCCCTAGCGGGGGGGCCAGATGAGCAGTTCTTC	NA	TRBJ2-1	TRBV6-5	TRBD2
CASSPPGQDFSHRGYTF	TGTGCCAGCTCACCACCCGGACAGGATTTTTCGCATCGTGGCTACACCTTC	NA	TRBJ1-2	TRBV18	TRBD1
CATTPTRIGREYEQYF	TGTGCCACCACCCCCACGCGGATAGGGAGGGAGTACGAGCAGTACTTC	NA	TRBJ2-7	TRBV24-1	TRBD2
CASSPGQHNEKLFF	TGTGCCAGTAGTCCGGGACAGCATAATGAAAAACTGTTTTTT	NA	TRBJ1-4	TRBV19	TRBD1
CASSSSRGPETQYF	TGTGCCAGCAGCTCTTCGAGGGGGCCAGAGACCCAGTACTTC	once	TRBJ2-5	TRBV11-3	TRBD1
CASSLELVNTIYF	TGTGCCAGCAGCTTAGAGCTAGTAAACACCATATATTTT	NA	TRBJ1-3	TRBV11-2	NA
CASSGGQITGELFF	TGCGCCAGCAGCGGGGGACAGATCACCGGGGAGCTGTTTTTT	NA	TRBJ2-2	TRBV5-1	TRBD1
CASSFVGGGNQPQHF	TGTGCCAGCAGCTTTGTGGGTGGAGGCAATCAGCCCCAGCATTTT	once	TRBJ1-5	TRBV7-2	NA
CASSQRYGYTF	TGTGCCAGCAGCCAACGGTATGGCTACACCTTC	NA	TRBJ1-2	TRBV3-1/TRBV3-2	NA
CASQGLSDTQYF	TGTGCCAGCCAGGGGTTGTCAGATACGCAGTATTTT	NA	TRBJ2-3	TRBV6-5	NA